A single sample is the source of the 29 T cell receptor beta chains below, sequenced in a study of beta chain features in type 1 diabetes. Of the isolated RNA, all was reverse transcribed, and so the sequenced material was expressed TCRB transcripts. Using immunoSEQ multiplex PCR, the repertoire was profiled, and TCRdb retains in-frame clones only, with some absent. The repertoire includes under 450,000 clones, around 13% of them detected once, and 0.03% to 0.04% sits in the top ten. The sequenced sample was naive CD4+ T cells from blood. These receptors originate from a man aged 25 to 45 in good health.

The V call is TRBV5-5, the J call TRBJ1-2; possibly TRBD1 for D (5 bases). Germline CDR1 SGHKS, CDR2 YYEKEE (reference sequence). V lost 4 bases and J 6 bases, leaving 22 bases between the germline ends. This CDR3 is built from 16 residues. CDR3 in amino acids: CASSPPGRNGRHGYTF. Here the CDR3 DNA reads TGTGCCAGCAGCCCCCCGGGACGCAACGGCCGGCATGGCTACACCTTC.

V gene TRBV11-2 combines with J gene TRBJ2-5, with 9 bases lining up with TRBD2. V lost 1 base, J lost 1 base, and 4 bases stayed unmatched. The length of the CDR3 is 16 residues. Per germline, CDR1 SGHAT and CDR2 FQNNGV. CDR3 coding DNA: TGTGCCAGCAGCTTAGGCGGCGGGGGGGCCCAAGAGACCCAGTACTTC. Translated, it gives CASSLGGGGAQETQYF.

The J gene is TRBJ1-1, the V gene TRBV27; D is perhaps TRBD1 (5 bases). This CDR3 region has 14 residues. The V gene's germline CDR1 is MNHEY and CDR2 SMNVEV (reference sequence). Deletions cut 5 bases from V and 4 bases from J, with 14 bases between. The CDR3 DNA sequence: TGTGCCAGCAGTAATCTCCGGACATCCACTGAAGCTTTCTTT. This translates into CASSNLRTSTEAFF.

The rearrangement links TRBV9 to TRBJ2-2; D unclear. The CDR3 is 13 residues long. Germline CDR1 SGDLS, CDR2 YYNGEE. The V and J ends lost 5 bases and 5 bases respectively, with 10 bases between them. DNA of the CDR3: TGTGCCAGCAGTACCCAAAATACCGGGGAGCTGTTTTTT. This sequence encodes CASSTQNTGELFF.

This CDR3 reads CASSELSGSGYTF. Here the CDR3 DNA reads TGTGCCAGCAGTGAACTCTCGGGGTCTGGCTACACCTTC. This sequence joins TRBV2 and TRBJ1-2; no reliable D call. Germline CDR1 reads SNHLY; CDR2 reads FYNNEI. This CDR3 region has 13 residues. Trimming left V 2 bases short and J 7 bases short, with 11 bases between.

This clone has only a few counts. CDR3 loop: CASSPRGVQGETQYF. DNA of the CDR3: TGTGCCAGCAGCCCCCGGGGGGTCCAAGGGGAGACCCAGTACTTC. This sequence joins TRBV28 and TRBJ2-5; 7 nucleotides agree with TRBD2. V was pared by 6 bases and J by 5 bases, with 12 bases of the junction left unmatched. The length of the CDR3 is 15 residues. Germline lookup yields CDR1 MDHEN and CDR2 SYDVKM.

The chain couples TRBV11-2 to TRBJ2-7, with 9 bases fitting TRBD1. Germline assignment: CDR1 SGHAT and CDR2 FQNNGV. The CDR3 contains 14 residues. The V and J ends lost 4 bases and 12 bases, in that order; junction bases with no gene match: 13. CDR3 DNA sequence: TGTGCCAGCAGCTCATGGCGGGACAGGGACCTCCTGTACTTC. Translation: CASSSWRDRDLLYF.

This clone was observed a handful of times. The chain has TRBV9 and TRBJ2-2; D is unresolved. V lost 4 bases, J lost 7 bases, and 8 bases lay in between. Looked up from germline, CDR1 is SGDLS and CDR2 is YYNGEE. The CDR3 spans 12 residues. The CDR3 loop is CASSYPGGELFF. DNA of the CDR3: TGTGCCAGCAGCTACCCGGGCGGGGAGCTGTTTTTT.

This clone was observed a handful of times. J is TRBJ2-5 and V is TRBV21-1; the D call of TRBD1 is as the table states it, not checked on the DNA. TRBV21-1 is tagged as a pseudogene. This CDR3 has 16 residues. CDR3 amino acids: CASMPGTEKYQETQYF. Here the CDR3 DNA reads TGTGCCAGCATGCCCGGGACAGAAAAGTACCAAGAGACCCAGTACTTC.

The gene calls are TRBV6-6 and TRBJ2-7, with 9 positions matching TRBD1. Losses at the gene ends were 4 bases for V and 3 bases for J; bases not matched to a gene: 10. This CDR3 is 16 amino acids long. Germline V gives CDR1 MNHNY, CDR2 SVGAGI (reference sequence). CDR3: CASSLGQGSTFYEQYF. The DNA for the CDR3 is TGTGCCAGCAGTTTAGGACAGGGGAGTACCTTCTACGAGCAGTACTTC.

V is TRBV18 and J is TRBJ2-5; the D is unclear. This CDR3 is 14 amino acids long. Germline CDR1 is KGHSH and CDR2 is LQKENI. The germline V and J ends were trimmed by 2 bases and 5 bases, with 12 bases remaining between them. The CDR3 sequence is CASSPGRTAETQYF. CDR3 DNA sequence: TGTGCCAGCTCACCAGGGCGGACCGCGGAGACCCAGTACTTC. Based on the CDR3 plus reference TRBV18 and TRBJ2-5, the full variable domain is NAGVMQNPRHLVRRRGQEARLRCSPMKGHSHVYWYRQLPEEGLKFMVYLQKENIIDESGMPKERFSAEFPKEGPSILRIQQVVRGDSAAYFCASSPGRTAETQYFGPGTRLLVL.

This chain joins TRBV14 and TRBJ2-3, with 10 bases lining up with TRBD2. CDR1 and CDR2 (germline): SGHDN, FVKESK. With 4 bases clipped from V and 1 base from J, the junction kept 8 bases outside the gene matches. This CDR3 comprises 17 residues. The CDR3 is CASSLGLASRGTDTQYF. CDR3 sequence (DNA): TGTGCCAGCAGCCTGGGACTAGCGTCCCGAGGCACAGATACGCAGTATTTT.

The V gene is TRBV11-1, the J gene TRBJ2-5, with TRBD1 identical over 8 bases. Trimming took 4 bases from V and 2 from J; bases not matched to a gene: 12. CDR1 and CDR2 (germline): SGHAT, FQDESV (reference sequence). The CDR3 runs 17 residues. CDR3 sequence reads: CASSSRDRSTRQETQYF. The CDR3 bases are TGTGCCAGCAGCTCCCGGGACAGGAGTACCCGTCAAGAGACCCAGTACTTC.

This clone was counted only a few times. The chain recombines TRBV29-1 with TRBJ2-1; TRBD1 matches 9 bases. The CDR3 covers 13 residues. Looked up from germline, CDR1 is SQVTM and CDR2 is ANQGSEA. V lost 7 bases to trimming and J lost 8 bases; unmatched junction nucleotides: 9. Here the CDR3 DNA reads TGCAGCGGTGGACAGGGGCAAGTTTATGAGCAGTTCTTC. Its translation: CSGGQGQVYEQFF.

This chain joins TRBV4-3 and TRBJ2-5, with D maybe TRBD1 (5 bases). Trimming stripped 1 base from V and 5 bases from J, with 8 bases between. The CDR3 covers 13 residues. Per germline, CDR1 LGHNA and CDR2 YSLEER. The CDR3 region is CASSQAPGETQYF. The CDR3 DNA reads TGCGCCAGCAGCCAAGCCCCAGGGGAGACCCAGTACTTC.

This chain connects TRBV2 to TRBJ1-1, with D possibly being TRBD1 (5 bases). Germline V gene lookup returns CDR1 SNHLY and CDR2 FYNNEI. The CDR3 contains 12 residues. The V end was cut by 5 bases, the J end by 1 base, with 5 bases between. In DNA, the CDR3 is TGTGCCAGCAGTCAGGGGAACACTGAAGCTTTCTTT. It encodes CASSQGNTEAFF.

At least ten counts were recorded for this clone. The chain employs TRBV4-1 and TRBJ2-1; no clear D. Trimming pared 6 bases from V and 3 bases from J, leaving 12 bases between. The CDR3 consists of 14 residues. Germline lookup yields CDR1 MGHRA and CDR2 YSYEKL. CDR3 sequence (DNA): TGCGCCAGCAGTCCATTCAGGTTCTACAATGAGCAGTTCTTC. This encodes CASSPFRFYNEQFF.

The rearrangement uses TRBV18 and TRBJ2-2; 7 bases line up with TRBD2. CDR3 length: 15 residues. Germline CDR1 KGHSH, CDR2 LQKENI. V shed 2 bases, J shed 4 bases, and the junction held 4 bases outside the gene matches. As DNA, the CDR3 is TGTGCCAGCTCACCAGGGGCTAGCGGCACCGGGGAGCTGTTTTTT. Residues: CASSPGASGTGELFF.

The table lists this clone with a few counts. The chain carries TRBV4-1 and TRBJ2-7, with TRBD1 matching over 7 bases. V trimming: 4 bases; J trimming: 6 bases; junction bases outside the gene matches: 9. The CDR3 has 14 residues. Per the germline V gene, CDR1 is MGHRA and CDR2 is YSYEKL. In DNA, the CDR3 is TGCGCCAGCAGCCCCCTACAGGGGAGAACCGAGCAGTACTTC. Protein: CASSPLQGRTEQYF.

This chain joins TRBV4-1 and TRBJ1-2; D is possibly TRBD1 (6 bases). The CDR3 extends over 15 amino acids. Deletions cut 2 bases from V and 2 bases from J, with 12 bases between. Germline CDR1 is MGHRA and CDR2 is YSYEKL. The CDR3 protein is CASSQPGHTNYGYTF. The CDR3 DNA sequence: TGCGCCAGCAGCCAACCGGGACATACCAACTATGGCTACACCTTC.

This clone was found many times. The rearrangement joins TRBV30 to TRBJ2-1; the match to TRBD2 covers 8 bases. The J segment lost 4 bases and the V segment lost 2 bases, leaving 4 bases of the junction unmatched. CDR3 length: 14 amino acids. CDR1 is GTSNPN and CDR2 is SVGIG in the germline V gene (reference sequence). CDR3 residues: CAWSTLAVYNEQFF. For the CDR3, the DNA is TGTGCCTGGAGTACACTAGCGGTATACAATGAGCAGTTCTTC.

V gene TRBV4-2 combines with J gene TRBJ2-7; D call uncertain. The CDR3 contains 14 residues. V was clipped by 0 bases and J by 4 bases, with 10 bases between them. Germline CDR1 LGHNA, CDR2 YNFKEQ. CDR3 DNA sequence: TGTGCCAGCAGCCAAGATCTAGGACCGTACGAGCAGTACGTC. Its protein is CASSQDLGPYEQYV.

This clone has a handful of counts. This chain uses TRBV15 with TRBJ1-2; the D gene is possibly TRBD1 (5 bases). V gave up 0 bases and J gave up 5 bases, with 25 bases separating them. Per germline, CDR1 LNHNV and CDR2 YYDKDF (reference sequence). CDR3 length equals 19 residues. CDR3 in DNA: TGTGCCACCAGCAGAGACGGCGGGAAGAAGGCCAGGGCGGGTTATGGCTACACCTTC. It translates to CATSRDGGKKARAGYGYTF.

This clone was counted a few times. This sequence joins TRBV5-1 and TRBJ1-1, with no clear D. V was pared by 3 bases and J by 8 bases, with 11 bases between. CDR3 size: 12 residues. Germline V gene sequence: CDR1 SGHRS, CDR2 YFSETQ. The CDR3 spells CASSSDLEEAFF. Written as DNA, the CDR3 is TGCGCCAGCAGCTCCGACTTGGAGGAAGCTTTCTTT.

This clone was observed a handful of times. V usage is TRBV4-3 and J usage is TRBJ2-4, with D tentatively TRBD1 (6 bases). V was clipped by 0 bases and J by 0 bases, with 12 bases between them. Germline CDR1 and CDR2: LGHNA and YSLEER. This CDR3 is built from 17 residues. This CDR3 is CASSQDWGRIAKNIQYF. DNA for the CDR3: TGCGCCAGCAGCCAAGACTGGGGGCGGATAGCCAAAAACATTCAGTACTTC.

The CDR3 DNA follows: TGTGCCACGAGGTTCCCTTTCACTAGCGGGGTTTCCTCCTCCTACGAGCAGTACTTC. Encoded protein: CATRFPFTSGVSSSYEQYF. The chain uses TRBV10-3 and TRBJ2-7, with 10 nucleotides matching TRBD2. With V trimmed by 10 bases and J by 0 bases, 21 bases remained unmatched. Germline assignment: CDR1 ENHRY and CDR2 SYGVKD. The length of the CDR3 is 19 residues.

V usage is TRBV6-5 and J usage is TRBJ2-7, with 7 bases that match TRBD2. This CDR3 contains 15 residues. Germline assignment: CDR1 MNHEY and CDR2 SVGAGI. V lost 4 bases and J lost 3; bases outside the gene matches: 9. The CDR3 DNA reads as TGTGCCAGCAGTTTACAAAGCGGGGCTAACTACGAGCAGTACGTC. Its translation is CASSLQSGANYEQYV.

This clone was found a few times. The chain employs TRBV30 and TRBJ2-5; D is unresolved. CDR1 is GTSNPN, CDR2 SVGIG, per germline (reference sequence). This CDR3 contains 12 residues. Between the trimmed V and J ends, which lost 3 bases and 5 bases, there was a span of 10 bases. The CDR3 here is CAWSITLETQYF. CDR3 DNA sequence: TGTGCCTGGAGCATAACGTTGGAGACCCAGTACTTC.

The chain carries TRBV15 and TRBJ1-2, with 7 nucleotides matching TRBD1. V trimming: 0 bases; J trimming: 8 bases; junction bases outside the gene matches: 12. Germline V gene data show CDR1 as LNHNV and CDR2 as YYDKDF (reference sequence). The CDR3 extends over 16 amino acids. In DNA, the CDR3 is TGTGCCACCAGCAGAGAAGGACAGGTGATCGGGCACGGCTACACCTTC. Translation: CATSREGQVIGHGYTF.